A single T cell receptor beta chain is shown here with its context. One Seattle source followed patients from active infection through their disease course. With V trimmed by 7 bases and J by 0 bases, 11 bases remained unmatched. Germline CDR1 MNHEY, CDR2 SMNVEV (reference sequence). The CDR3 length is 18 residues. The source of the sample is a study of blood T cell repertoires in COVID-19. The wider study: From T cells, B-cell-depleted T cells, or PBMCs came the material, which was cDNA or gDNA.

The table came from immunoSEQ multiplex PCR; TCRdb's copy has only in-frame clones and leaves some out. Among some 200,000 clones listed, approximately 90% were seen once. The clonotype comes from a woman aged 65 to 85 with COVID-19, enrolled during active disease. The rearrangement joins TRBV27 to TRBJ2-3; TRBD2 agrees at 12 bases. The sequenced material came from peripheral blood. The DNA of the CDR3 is TGTGCCAGCAATTCGAGACTACTAGCGGGAGGCAGCACAGATACGCAGTATTTT. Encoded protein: CASNSRLLAGGSTDTQYF.